Shown below are 15 T cell receptor beta chains from a single sample sequenced in a study of T-cell memory formation after mild COVID-19. TCRdb re-called the 5' RACE reads with MiXCR, one entry per CDR3 protein. Counted here are roughly 450,000 distinct CDR3 sequences, roughly 18% occurring once; the ten biggest clones make up over 9%. The sample comprised PBMCs or a T cell subset sorted from them (not recorded which). The receptors were sampled from an adult woman who had mild COVID-19 (a few samples of this study predate the infection). Cell type and time point are not known.

Only a few counts were recorded for this clonotype. The gene calls are TRBV7-2 and TRBJ2-1, with D unresolved. Germline V gene sequence: CDR1 SGHTA, CDR2 FQGNSA. V lost 5 bases, J lost 4 bases, and 9 bases lay in between. The CDR3 spans 13 residues. The CDR3 sequence: CASSQYWYNEQFF. The CDR3 DNA is TGTGCCAGCAGCCAGTACTGGTACAATGAGCAGTTCTTC.

This clonotype has just a few counts. The genes are TRBV11-2 and TRBJ1-1; no definite D call. The V end lost 1 base, the J end lost 0 bases, and 12 bases lay between the germline ends. The CDR3 contains 16 residues. Germline values: CDR1 SGHAT, CDR2 FQNNGV. DNA for the CDR3: TGTGCCAGCAGCTTAGTGCCACAGAGTATGAACACTGAAGCTTTCTTT. The encoded protein is CASSLVPQSMNTEAFF. The whole variable domain, remainder taken from reference TRBV11-2 and TRBJ1-1, is EAGVAQSPRYKIIEKRQSVAFWCNPISGHATLYWYQQILGQGPKLLIQFQNNGVVDDSQLPKDRFSAERLKGVDSTLKIQPAKLEDSAVYLCASSLVPQSMNTEAFFGQGTRLTVV.

The V and J genes are TRBV27 and TRBJ1-2; tentatively, D is TRBD1 (5 bases). V lost 2 bases and J 6 bases, leaving 22 bases between the germline ends. The CDR3 sequence is 17 residues long. Germline V gene lookup returns CDR1 MNHEY and CDR2 SMNVEV (reference sequence). CDR3 region: CASSLIGRAPSSDGYTF. The DNA of the CDR3 is TGTGCCAGCAGTTTAATTGGCAGGGCTCCCTCGTCGGATGGCTACACCTTC.

V is TRBV30 and J is TRBJ1-1, with D perhaps matching TRBD1 (5 bases). The length of the CDR3 is 16 residues. V was shortened by 2 bases and J by 4 bases, with 20 bases between the two germline ends. CDR1 and CDR2 (germline): GTSNPN, SVGIG (reference sequence). CDR3 residues: CAWSNLLRGRGTEAFF. CDR3 coding DNA: TGTGCCTGGAGTAACCTCCTGCGGGGAAGGGGCACTGAAGCTTTCTTT.

The chain has TRBV5-5 and TRBJ2-2, with unresolved D. CDR1 is SGHKS, CDR2 YYEKEE, per germline (reference sequence). The CDR3 is made up of 13 amino acids. Trimming stripped 3 bases from V and 8 bases from J, with 11 bases between. The CDR3 DNA follows: TGTGCCAGCAGCTACCCTAGGTCAGGGGAGCTGTTTTTT. This translates into CASSYPRSGELFF.

The chain combines TRBV20-1 with TRBJ1-5; D may be TRBD1 (5 bases). The CDR3 sequence is 13 residues long. V lost 5 bases to trimming and J lost 1 base, with 9 bases between them. Germline V lookup: CDR1 DFQATT, CDR2 SNEGSKA (reference sequence). CDR3 nucleotides: TGCAGTGCTCAGACAGTGAGCAATCAGCCCCAGCATTTT. This translates into CSAQTVSNQPQHF.

The V gene is TRBV7-9, the J gene TRBJ2-3, with 8 bases matching TRBD2. The CDR3 length is 16 residues. V was pared by 3 bases and J by 3 bases, with 8 bases of the junction left unmatched. Per germline, CDR1 SEHNR and CDR2 FQNEAQ (reference sequence). The DNA of the CDR3 is TGTGCCAGCAGCTTCGGACTAGCTGCGAGTACAGATACGCAGTATTTT. This translates into CASSFGLAASTDTQYF.

The gene calls are TRBV28 and TRBJ2-5; D gene unclear. Trimming took 6 bases from V and 6 from J, leaving 5 bases between them. This CDR3 contains 10 residues. Germline V lookup: CDR1 MDHEN, CDR2 SYDVKM. The CDR3 DNA reads as TGTGCCAGCAGGGGCCAGACCCAGTACTTC. This translates into CASRGQTQYF.

V gene TRBV7-9 combines with J gene TRBJ1-4; 7 positions agree with TRBD1. The germline CDR1 and CDR2 sequences are SEHNR and FQNEAQ (reference sequence). J gave up 0 bases and V 2 bases, and 6 bases lay outside the gene matches. The CDR3 extends over 17 amino acids. In nucleotides, the CDR3 is TGTGCCAGCAGCTTAAAAACCGGGACAGCAACTAATGAAAAACTGTTTTTT. Translating gives CASSLKTGTATNEKLFF.

The chain carries TRBV24-1 and TRBJ2-2; D gene uncertain. Germline-derived CDR1 and CDR2 are KGHDR and SFDVKD. This CDR3 is built from 13 residues. Trimming pared 6 bases from V and 0 bases from J, leaving 4 bases between. CDR3 sequence reads: CATSTANTGELFF. The DNA of the CDR3 is TGTGCCACCAGTACCGCGAACACCGGGGAGCTGTTTTTT.

This rearrangement joins TRBV12-3 or TRBV12-4 to TRBJ1-6; maybe TRBD1 (5 bases). CDR3 length: 13 residues. V was pared by 3 bases and J by 14 bases, with 14 bases between. CDR3: CASSFDRLSALHF. In DNA, the CDR3 is TGTGCCAGCAGTTTCGACAGACTCTCGGCCCTCCACTTT.

Turning to this clonotype: A junction boundary mismatches the germline segment, possibly from a read error. The chain combines TRBV12-3 or TRBV12-4 with TRBJ1-1; D ambiguous. The CDR3 runs 17 residues. CDR3 sequence (DNA): TGTGCCAGCAGTCCCTCAGACCGAACTACGACGGGCACTAAAGCTTTCTTT. It is translated as CASSPSDRTTTGTKAFF.

In this sample, this clonotype turned up a few times. The chain has TRBV11-2 and TRBJ2-6; no clear D. Germline V gene data show CDR1 as SGHAT and CDR2 as FQNNGV. CDR3 length equals 16 residues. Trimming took off 5 bases at V and 1 base at J, with 12 bases between the two ends. CDR3 sequence reads: CASSTGFISGANVLTF. Here the CDR3 DNA reads TGTGCCAGCAGCACCGGATTCATTTCTGGGGCCAACGTCCTGACTTTC.

The rearrangement uses TRBV7-2 and TRBJ1-5, with D possibly matching TRBD1 (5 bases). Trimming cost V 1 base and J 3 bases, with 16 bases left between them. The CDR3 sequence is 17 residues long. Looked up from germline, CDR1 is SGHTA and CDR2 is FQGNSA. The CDR3 nucleotides read TGTGCCAGCAGCTTAGAGTATTGGGGGAATTCCAATCAGCCCCAGCATTTT. Translation gives CASSLEYWGNSNQPQHF.

This clonotype was seen a few times. This sequence joins TRBV5-1 and TRBJ1-2; TRBD1 matches 8 bases. Germline loops: CDR1 SGHRS, CDR2 YFSETQ. Trimming cost V 6 bases and J 8 bases; bases outside gene matches: 9. CDR3 size: 13 residues. CDR3 bases: TGCGCCAGCACAGGGGGCGAAGAGCTGGGCTACACCTTC. It yields the protein CASTGGEELGYTF.